This T cell receptor (beta chain) was documented in a study of blood T cell repertoires in COVID-19. This clone was seen only a few times. In the original processing: Estimation of nucleated cell counts was performed using reference gene primer amplification. TCRdb's table, derived via immunoSEQ multiplex PCR, lists solely in-frame clones and lacks some. V, J and clone size are taken as reported in that table, and D and trimming were inferred from the DNA itself. The sample includes under 250,000 clones, around 84% seen only once; the top ten take approximately 1.4%. The CDR3 is 16 amino acids. Germline values: CDR1 ENHRY, CDR2 SYGVKD. V lost 5 bases and J 2 bases, leaving 15 bases between the germline ends.

The chain uses TRBV10-3 and TRBJ1-4; D call uncertain. This sequence originates from a woman aged 40 to 55 who had recovered from COVID-19. Source material: peripheral blood. In nucleotides, the CDR3 is TGTGCCATCAGTCGGGCGGGGATGGGGACTAATGAAAAACTGTTTTTT. Encoded protein: CAISRAGMGTNEKLFF.